This TCR beta chain was sequenced for a study of blood T cell repertoires in COVID-19. Study summary: Acute and convalescent COVID-19 specimens originated in the United States, Italy and Spain.

The germline V gene has CDR1 SGHRS and CDR2 YFSETQ. V was pared by 0 bases and J by 7 bases, with 11 bases between. There are 14 residues in the CDR3. Original processing notes: Amplifying reference gene primers gave estimates of nucleated cell counts. Here immunoSEQ multiplex PCR was the method, and the copy in TCRdb shows in-frame clones only, minus some. V and J calls plus clone size are reproduced from that table; the DNA served to infer D and trimming. The table lists around 70,000 clones, under 95% of them singletons, with approximately 1.6% in the top ten. This clone was observed a single time.

Specimen: peripheral blood. This TCR was sampled from a man aged 50 to 60 with acute or convalescent COVID-19. The chain is built from TRBV5-1 and TRBJ1-5; possibly TRBD1 for D (5 bases). The CDR3 DNA reads TGCGCCAGCAGCTTGGACGGGGGTGGACAGCCCCAGCATTTT. Translation: CASSLDGGGQPQHF.